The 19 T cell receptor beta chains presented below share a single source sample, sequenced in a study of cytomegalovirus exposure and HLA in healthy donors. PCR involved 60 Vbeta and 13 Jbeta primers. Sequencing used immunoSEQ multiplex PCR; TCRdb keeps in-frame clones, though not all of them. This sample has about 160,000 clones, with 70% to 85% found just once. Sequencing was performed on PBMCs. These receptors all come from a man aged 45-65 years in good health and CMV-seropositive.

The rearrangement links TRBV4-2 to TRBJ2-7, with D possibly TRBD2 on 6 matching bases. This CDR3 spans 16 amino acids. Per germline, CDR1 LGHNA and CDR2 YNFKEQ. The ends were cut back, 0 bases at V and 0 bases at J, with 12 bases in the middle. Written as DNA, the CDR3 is TGTGCCAGCAGCCAAGAGGCGCTAGCGACCTCCTACGAGCAGTACTTC. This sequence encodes CASSQEALATSYEQYF.

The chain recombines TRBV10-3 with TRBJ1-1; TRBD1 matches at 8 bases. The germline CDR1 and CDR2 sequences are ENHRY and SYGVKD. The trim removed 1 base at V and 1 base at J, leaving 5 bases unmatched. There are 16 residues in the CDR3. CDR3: CAISEYPGGKNTEAFF. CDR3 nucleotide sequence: TGTGCCATCAGTGAGTACCCAGGGGGCAAGAACACTGAAGCTTTCTTT.

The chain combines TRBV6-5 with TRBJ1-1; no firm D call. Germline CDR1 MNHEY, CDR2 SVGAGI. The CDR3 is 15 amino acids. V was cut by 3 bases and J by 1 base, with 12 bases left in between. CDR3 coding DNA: TGTGCCAGCAGTTATATCCCGGGGTGGAACACTGAAGCTTTCTTT. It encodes CASSYIPGWNTEAFF.

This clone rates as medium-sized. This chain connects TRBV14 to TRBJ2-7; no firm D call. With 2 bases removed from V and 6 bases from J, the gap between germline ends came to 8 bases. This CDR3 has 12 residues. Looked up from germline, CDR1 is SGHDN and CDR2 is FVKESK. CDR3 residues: CASSQFLLEQYF. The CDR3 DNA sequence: TGTGCCAGCAGCCAATTTTTACTCGAGCAGTACTTC.

As DNA, the CDR3 is TGCGCCAGCAGTGTAGGACTAGCGGGGGTGGATGAGCAGTTCTTC. Protein: CASSVGLAGVDEQFF. The V and J genes are TRBV10-1 and TRBJ2-1, with 13 positions matching TRBD2. V gave up 4 bases and J gave up 8 bases; unmatched junction bases: 5. Germline loops: CDR1 WNHNN, CDR2 SYGVQD (reference sequence). The CDR3 has 15 amino acids.

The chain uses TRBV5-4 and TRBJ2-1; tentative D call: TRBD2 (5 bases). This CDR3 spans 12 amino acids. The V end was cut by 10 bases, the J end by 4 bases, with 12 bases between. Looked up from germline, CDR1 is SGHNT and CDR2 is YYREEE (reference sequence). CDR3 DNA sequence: TGTGCCCTCCAGGACTGGTACAATGAGCAGTTCTTC. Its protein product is CALQDWYNEQFF. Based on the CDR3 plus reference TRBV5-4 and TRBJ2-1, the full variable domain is ETGVTQSPTHLIKTRGQQVTLRCSSQSGHNTVSWYQQALGQGPQFIFQYYREEENGRGNFPPRFSGLQFPNYSSELNVNALELDDSALYLCALQDWYNEQFFGPGTRLTVL.

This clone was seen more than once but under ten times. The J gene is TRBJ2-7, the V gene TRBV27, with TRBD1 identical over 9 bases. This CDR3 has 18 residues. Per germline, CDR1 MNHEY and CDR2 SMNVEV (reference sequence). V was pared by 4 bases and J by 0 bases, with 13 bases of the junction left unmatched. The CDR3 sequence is CASSWGQGSTISSYEQYF. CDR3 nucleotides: TGTGCCAGCAGTTGGGGACAGGGTTCCACAATAAGCTCCTACGAGCAGTACTTC.

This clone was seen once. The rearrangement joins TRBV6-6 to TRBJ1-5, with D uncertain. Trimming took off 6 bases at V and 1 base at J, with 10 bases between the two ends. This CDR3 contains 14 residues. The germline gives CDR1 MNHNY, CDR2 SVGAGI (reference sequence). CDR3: CASSGRESNQPQHF. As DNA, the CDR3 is TGTGCCAGCAGCGGGAGGGAGAGCAATCAGCCCCAGCATTTT.

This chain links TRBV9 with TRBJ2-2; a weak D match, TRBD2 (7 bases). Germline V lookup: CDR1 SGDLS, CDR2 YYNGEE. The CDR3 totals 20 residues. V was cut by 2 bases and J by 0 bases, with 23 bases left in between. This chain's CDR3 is CASSVKGGSGFPPNTGELFF. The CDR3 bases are TGTGCCAGCAGCGTTAAGGGGGGTAGCGGGTTTCCTCCGAACACCGGGGAGCTGTTTTTT. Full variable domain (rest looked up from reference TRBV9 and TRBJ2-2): DSGVTQTPKHLITATGQRVTLRCSPRSGDLSVYWYQQSLDQGLQFLIQYYNGEERAKGNILERFSAQQFPDLHSELNLSSLELGDSALYFCASSVKGGSGFPPNTGELFFGEGSRLTVL.

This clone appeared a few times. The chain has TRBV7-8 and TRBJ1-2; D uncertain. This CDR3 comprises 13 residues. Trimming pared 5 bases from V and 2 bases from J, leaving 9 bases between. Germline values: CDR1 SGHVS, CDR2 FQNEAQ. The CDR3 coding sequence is TGTGCCAGCAGCCCTAGTAGGAACTATGGCTACACCTTC. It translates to CASSPSRNYGYTF.

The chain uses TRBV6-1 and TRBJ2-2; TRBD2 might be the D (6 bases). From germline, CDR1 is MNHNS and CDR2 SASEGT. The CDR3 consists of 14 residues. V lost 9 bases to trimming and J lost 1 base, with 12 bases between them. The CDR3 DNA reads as TGTGCCAGTGGGTGGGGGGAGAACACCGGGGAGCTGTTTTTT. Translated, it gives CASGWGENTGELFF.

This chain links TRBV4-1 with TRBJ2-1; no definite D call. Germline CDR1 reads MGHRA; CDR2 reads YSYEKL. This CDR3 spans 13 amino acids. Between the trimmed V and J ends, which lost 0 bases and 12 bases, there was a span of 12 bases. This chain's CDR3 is CASSQESPSGQFF. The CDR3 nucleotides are TGCGCCAGCAGCCAAGAGTCGCCCTCGGGGCAGTTCTTC.

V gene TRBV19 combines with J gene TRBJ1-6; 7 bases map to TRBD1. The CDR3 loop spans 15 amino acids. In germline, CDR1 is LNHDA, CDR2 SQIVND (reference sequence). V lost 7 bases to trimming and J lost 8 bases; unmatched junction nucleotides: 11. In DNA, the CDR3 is TGTGCCAGTACCGACCGCAGGGGGAGATATTCACCCCTCCACTTT. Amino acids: CASTDRRGRYSPLHF. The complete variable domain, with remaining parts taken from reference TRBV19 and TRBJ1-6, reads DGGITQSPKYLFRKEGQNVTLSCEQNLNHDAMYWYRQDPGQGLRLIYYSQIVNDFQKGDIAEGYSVSREKKESFPLTVTSAQKNPTAFYLCASTDRRGRYSPLHFGNGTRLTVT.

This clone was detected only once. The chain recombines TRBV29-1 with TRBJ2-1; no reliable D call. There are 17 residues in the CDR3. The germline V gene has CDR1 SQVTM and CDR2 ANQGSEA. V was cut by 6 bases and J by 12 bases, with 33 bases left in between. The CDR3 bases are TGCAGCGTCGGGTTAGAAGGTCGGTACTCCTACAATGATGGGCAGTTCTTC. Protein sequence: CSVGLEGRYSYNDGQFF.

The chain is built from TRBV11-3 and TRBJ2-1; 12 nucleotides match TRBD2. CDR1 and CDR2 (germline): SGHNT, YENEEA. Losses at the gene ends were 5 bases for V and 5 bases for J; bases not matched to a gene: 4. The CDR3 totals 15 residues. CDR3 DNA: TGTGCCAGCAGCACCCGGACTAGCGGGGACAATGAGCAGTTCTTC. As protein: CASSTRTSGDNEQFF.

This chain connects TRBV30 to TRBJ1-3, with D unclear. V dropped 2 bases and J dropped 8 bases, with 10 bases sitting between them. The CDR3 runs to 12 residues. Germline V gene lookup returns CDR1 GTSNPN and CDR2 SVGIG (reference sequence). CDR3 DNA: TGTGCCTGGAGTTCCCAGGCTTACACCATATATTTT. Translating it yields CAWSSQAYTIYF.

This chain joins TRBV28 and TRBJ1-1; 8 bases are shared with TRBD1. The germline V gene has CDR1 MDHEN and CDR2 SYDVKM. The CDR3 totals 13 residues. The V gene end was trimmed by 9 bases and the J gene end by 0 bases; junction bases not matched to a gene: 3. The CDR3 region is CASRQGLNTEAFF. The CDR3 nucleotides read TGTGCCAGTAGACAGGGGTTGAACACTGAAGCTTTCTTT.

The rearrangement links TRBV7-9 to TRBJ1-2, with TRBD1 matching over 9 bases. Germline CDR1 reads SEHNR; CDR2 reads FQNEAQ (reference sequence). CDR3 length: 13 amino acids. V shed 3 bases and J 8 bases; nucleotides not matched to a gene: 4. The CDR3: CASSFDRGEGYTF. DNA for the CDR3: TGTGCCAGCAGCTTCGACAGGGGGGAAGGCTACACCTTC.

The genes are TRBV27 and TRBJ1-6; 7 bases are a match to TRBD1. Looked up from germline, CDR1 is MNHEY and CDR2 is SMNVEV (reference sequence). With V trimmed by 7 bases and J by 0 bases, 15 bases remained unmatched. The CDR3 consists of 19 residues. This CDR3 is CASKVYLRTGISYNSPLHF. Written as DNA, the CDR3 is TGTGCCAGCAAGGTTTATCTTAGGACAGGCATCTCCTATAATTCACCCCTCCACTTT.